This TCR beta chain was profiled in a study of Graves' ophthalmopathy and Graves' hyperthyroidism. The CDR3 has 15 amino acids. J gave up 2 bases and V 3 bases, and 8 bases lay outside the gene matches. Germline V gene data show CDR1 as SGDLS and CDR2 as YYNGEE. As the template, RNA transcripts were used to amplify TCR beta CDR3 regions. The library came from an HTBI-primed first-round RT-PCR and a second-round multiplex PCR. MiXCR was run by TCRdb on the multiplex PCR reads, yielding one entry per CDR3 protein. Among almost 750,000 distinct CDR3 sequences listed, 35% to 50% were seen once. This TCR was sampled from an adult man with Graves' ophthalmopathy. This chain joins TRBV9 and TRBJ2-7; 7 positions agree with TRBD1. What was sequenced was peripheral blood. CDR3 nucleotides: TGTGCCAGCAGCGCATCAGGGGGTTTGACCTACGAGCAGTACTTC. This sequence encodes CASSASGGLTYEQYF.